Each of the 27 T cell receptor beta chains below was sequenced from the same sample in a study of memory CD4+ T cells and cytomegalovirus serostatus. Single viable CD3+CD4+CD8-CD45RO+ cells were sorted as the memory CD4+ T cells. Method: immunoSEQ multiplex PCR; TCRdb's copy keeps in-frame clones and lacks some. The repertoire holds around 30,000 clones, with about three quarters as singletons. Sequencing was performed on memory CD4+ T cells from blood. These receptors originate from an adult in good health and CMV-seronegative. Some clones in this sample may be carry-over from other donors' samples.

This clone was found a few times. This chain connects TRBV25-1 to TRBJ1-2; 9 positions match TRBD1. This CDR3 contains 12 residues. Looked up from germline, CDR1 is MGHDK and CDR2 is SYGVNS. V trimming: 5 bases; J trimming: 8 bases; junction bases outside the gene matches: 3. The CDR3 bases are TGTGCCAGCAGTATGGACAGGGGCGGCTACACCTTC. Its translation is CASSMDRGGYTF.

The rearrangement joins TRBV7-9 to TRBJ2-5, with TRBD1 identical over 7 bases. Germline CDR1 reads SEHNR; CDR2 reads FQNEAQ (reference sequence). Trimming cost V 3 bases and J 4 bases; bases outside gene matches: 2. The CDR3 has 13 amino acids. The CDR3: CASSFRQGETQYF. The CDR3 bases are TGTGCCAGCAGCTTCAGACAGGGAGAGACCCAGTACTTC.

This chain connects TRBV10-3 to TRBJ2-5, with D perhaps matching TRBD2 (5 bases). V lost 7 bases and J lost 5, with 14 bases in between. The CDR3 totals 13 residues. Germline V gene sequence: CDR1 ENHRY, CDR2 SYGVKD. The CDR3 loop reads CAITTGVAETQYF. The CDR3 coding sequence is TGTGCCATCACCACCGGGGTTGCGGAGACCCAGTACTTC.

This chain connects TRBV5-1 to TRBJ1-1; 9 positions match TRBD1. J gave up 4 bases and V 2 bases, and 3 bases lay outside the gene matches. The length of the CDR3 is 14 residues. The germline V gene encodes CDR1 SGHRS and CDR2 YFSETQ. CDR3 in amino acids: CASSFTGGATEAFF. The CDR3 bases are TGCGCCAGCAGCTTCACAGGGGGCGCCACTGAAGCTTTCTTT.

The chain links TRBV6-1 to TRBJ2-7, with D possibly matching TRBD1 (5 bases). The germline V and J ends were trimmed by 6 bases and 0 bases, with 9 bases remaining between them. The CDR3 covers 13 residues. Germline V gene data show CDR1 as MNHNS and CDR2 as SASEGT. The chain's CDR3 is CASSEQASYEQYF. Written as DNA, the CDR3 is TGTGCCAGCAGCGAACAGGCCTCCTACGAGCAGTACTTC.

The rearrangement uses TRBV14 and TRBJ1-2; D not certain. The V gene lost 0 bases and the J gene lost 8 bases, with 19 bases spanning the gap. Germline V gene sequence: CDR1 SGHDN, CDR2 FVKESK. CDR3 length: 16 residues. CDR3 in DNA: TGTGCCAGCAGCCAAGATCGGCTTCAATCCTACGGAGGCTACACCTTC. Its protein product is CASSQDRLQSYGGYTF. Together with reference TRBV14 and TRBJ1-2, the CDR3 gives the full variable domain: EAGVTQFPSHSVIEKGQTVTLRCDPISGHDNLYWYRRVMGKEIKFLLHFVKESKQDESGMPNNRFLAERTGGTYSTLKVQPAELEDSGVYFCASSQDRLQSYGGYTFGSGTRLTVV.

The table lists this clone with a few counts. The chain uses TRBV6-5 and TRBJ1-5; TRBD1 matches 10 bases. J lost 7 bases, V lost 4 bases, and 4 bases had no gene match. The CDR3 has 14 amino acids. The germline gives CDR1 MNHEY, CDR2 SVGAGI. This CDR3 reads CASSSDRGEQPQHF. In DNA, the CDR3 is TGTGCCAGCAGTTCGGACAGGGGGGAACAGCCCCAGCATTTT.

The rearrangement joins TRBV5-1 to TRBJ2-3; D perhaps matches TRBD2 (5 bases). This CDR3 is built from 18 residues. Germline V gene data show CDR1 as SGHRS and CDR2 as YFSETQ. V lost 7 bases and J 7 bases, leaving 31 bases between the germline ends. CDR3 loop: CASPTRPAGEQSRYTQYF. The DNA of the CDR3 is TGCGCCAGCCCCACCCGACCCGCTGGGGAGCAGTCCAGATATACGCAGTATTTT.

V usage is TRBV18 and J usage is TRBJ2-7; TRBD2 aligns across 7 bases. This CDR3 has 14 residues. V lost 2 bases and J lost 2; bases outside the gene matches: 3. Germline V CDR1 and CDR2: KGHSH, LQKENI. CDR3 in amino acids: CASSPRAGAYEQYF. The CDR3 nucleotides read TGTGCCAGCTCACCAAGGGCGGGGGCCTACGAGCAGTACTTC.

The gene calls are TRBV28 and TRBJ1-6; TRBD1 matches at 7 bases. Germline V gives CDR1 MDHEN, CDR2 SYDVKM. V was pared by 4 bases and J by 4 bases, with 4 bases of the junction left unmatched. The CDR3 is 15 residues long. CDR3 protein: CASSSGTVYNSPLHF. The CDR3 DNA reads TGTGCCAGCAGTTCCGGGACAGTATATAATTCACCCCTCCACTTT.

This clone was seen a few times. One end of the junction does not line up with germline, which may come from a read error. This sequence joins TRBV7-7 and TRBJ2-2, with D possibly matching TRBD2 (5 bases). CDR1 and CDR2 (germline): SSHAT, FNYEAQ (reference sequence). The CDR3 extends over 14 amino acids. The CDR3 region is CASSLARNTGELFF. CDR3 nucleotide sequence: TGTGCTAGCAGCTTAGCGAGGAACACCGGGGAGCTGTTTTTT.

The chain has TRBV19 and TRBJ1-6; D unclear. Trimming took 6 bases from V and 4 from J, leaving 13 bases between them. The germline V gene encodes CDR1 LNHDA and CDR2 SQIVND (reference sequence). This CDR3 comprises 15 residues. This CDR3 is CASSPRTEYNSPLHF. For the CDR3, the DNA is TGTGCCAGTAGCCCACGGACGGAATATAATTCACCCCTCCACTTT.

The chain carries TRBV5-4 and TRBJ1-1, with D perhaps TRBD1 (6 bases). V was cut by 4 bases and J by 7 bases, with 14 bases left in between. The germline gives CDR1 SGHNT, CDR2 YYREEE (reference sequence). The CDR3 is 13 residues long. This CDR3 is CASSPDRPGEAFF. CDR3 nucleotides: TGTGCCAGCAGCCCCGACAGGCCCGGTGAAGCTTTCTTT.

The rearrangement uses TRBV5-8 and TRBJ1-3; a possible D gene is TRBD1 (5 bases). The CDR3 is 13 residues long. CDR1 is SGHTS and CDR2 is YDEGEE in the germline V gene. The V end was cut by 4 bases, the J end by 3 bases, with 8 bases between. The CDR3 loop reads CASSQGVGNTIYF. CDR3 coding DNA: TGTGCCAGCAGCCAGGGAGTTGGAAACACCATATATTTT.

V is TRBV7-2 and J is TRBJ1-1; D possibly corresponds to TRBD1 (6 bases). Germline CDR1 reads SGHTA; CDR2 reads FQGNSA. V lost 5 bases and J 5 bases, leaving 18 bases between the germline ends. This CDR3 has 15 residues. The CDR3 DNA follows: TGTGCCAGCAGCACCCGATCAGGGGAGGGAACTGAAGCTTTCTTT. Amino acids: CASSTRSGEGTEAFF.

V usage is TRBV4-3 and J usage is TRBJ1-3; D is undetermined. V lost 0 bases, J lost 2 bases, and 8 bases lay in between. Germline lookup yields CDR1 LGHNA and CDR2 YSLEER. This CDR3 spans 15 amino acids. The CDR3 loop is CASSQERTAGNTIYF. The CDR3 coding sequence is TGCGCCAGCAGCCAAGAAAGAACAGCTGGAAACACCATATATTTT.

The V call is TRBV29-1, the J call TRBJ2-1; tentatively, D is TRBD1 (6 bases). This CDR3 contains 16 residues. V lost 6 bases to trimming and J lost 2 bases, with 20 bases between them. The germline CDR1 and CDR2 sequences are SQVTM and ANQGSEA. CDR3 amino acids: CSVLSNRADAYNEQFF. Here the CDR3 DNA reads TGCAGCGTCCTATCAAACAGGGCGGACGCCTACAATGAGCAGTTCTTC.

This clone was seen only once. The chain couples TRBV7-9 to TRBJ2-1; D is undetermined. The CDR3 consists of 15 residues. The ends were cut back, 5 bases at V and 4 bases at J, with 15 bases in the middle. Germline CDR1 and CDR2: SEHNR and FQNEAQ (reference sequence). The CDR3 sequence is CASSPRAGLYNEQFF. The CDR3 DNA follows: TGTGCCAGCAGCCCCCGGGCAGGTCTATACAATGAGCAGTTCTTC.

This clone has just a few counts. This chain joins TRBV29-1 and TRBJ1-1; D uncertain. CDR1 and CDR2 (germline): SQVTM, ANQGSEA. This CDR3 has 12 residues. Trimming left V 6 bases short and J 0 bases short, with 8 bases between. Here the CDR3 DNA reads TGCAGCGTCGCCGCAGTGAACACTGAAGCTTTCTTT. The encoded protein is CSVAAVNTEAFF.

V usage is TRBV19 and J usage is TRBJ1-2, with no clear D. The germline V gene encodes CDR1 LNHDA and CDR2 SQIVND (reference sequence). Deletions cut 1 base from V and 7 bases from J, with 13 bases between. The CDR3 length is 14 residues. DNA of the CDR3: TGTGCCAGTAGTATAGTTGGTTTAAGCGGTGGCTACACCTTC. This codes for CASSIVGLSGGYTF.

This clone was recorded only once. The chain recombines TRBV5-4 with TRBJ1-1; 7 positions match TRBD1. The CDR3 spans 14 residues. Germline assignment: CDR1 SGHNT and CDR2 YYREEE (reference sequence). Germline trimming cut 4 bases from V and 6 bases from J; bases unmatched to any gene: 9. This chain's CDR3 is CASSPITGEPEAFF. In DNA, the CDR3 is TGTGCCAGCAGCCCTATAACAGGGGAACCTGAAGCTTTCTTT. Full variable domain (missing parts from reference TRBV5-4 and TRBJ1-1): ETGVTQSPTHLIKTRGQQVTLRCSSQSGHNTVSWYQQALGQGPQFIFQYYREEENGRGNFPPRFSGLQFPNYSSELNVNALELDDSALYLCASSPITGEPEAFFGQGTRLTVV.

Written as DNA, the CDR3 is TGCGCCAGCAGTGGACGGGCTGAAGCTTTCTTT. This gives the protein CASSGRAEAFF. This chain links TRBV5-1 with TRBJ1-1, with D unclear. Germline CDR1 is SGHRS and CDR2 is YFSETQ. The CDR3 has 11 residues. V lost 5 bases and J 6 bases, leaving 8 bases between the germline ends.

V and J are TRBV30 and TRBJ1-3; 8 nucleotides match TRBD1. Germline CDR1 GTSNPN, CDR2 SVGIG (reference sequence). The CDR3 totals 14 residues. Losses at the gene ends were 3 bases for V and 1 base for J; bases not matched to a gene: 2. Here the CDR3 DNA reads TGTGCCTGGAGGAGGGACAGGTCTGGAAACACCATATATTTT. Its protein product is CAWRRDRSGNTIYF.

The chain recombines TRBV5-1 with TRBJ2-3; D ambiguous. The germline V gene has CDR1 SGHRS and CDR2 YFSETQ. V gave up 4 bases and J gave up 4 bases, with 13 bases separating them. The CDR3 runs to 14 residues. The DNA of the CDR3 is TGCGCCAGCAGCGACGGTGTTCGGGCAGATACGCAGTATTTT. Amino acids: CASSDGVRADTQYF.

This rearrangement joins TRBV29-1 to TRBJ1-2; TRBD1 agrees at 11 bases. The germline gives CDR1 SQVTM, CDR2 ANQGSEA. This CDR3 has 15 amino acids. Trimming cost V 7 bases and J 2 bases; bases outside gene matches: 9. The CDR3 loop is CSAGGGTGGNYGYTF. CDR3 sequence (DNA): TGCAGCGCTGGTGGCGGGACAGGGGGGAACTATGGCTACACCTTC.

V and J are TRBV28 and TRBJ1-6; TRBD1 matches at 9 bases. Germline CDR1 reads MDHEN; CDR2 reads SYDVKM. After removal of 3 bases from V and 6 bases from J, the junction contained 15 bases not matched to a gene. The CDR3 has 19 amino acids. In DNA, the CDR3 is TGTGCCAGCAGTTTTTACATATCCTCGACAGGGGGGACTAATTCACCCCTCCACTTT. Protein sequence: CASSFYISSTGGTNSPLHF.

CDR3 region: CASRDPKTEAFF. The DNA for the CDR3 is TGTGCCAGCCGGGACCCAAAGACTGAAGCTTTCTTT. V gene TRBV27 combines with J gene TRBJ1-1; D might be TRBD1 (5 bases). CDR1 MNHEY and CDR2 SMNVEV come from the germline V gene (reference sequence). Trimming stripped 8 bases from V and 5 bases from J, with 12 bases between. This CDR3 has 12 amino acids.